This T cell receptor beta chain stems from a study of T-cell reconstitution after alpha-beta-depleted transplantation in children. The study's findings and limits: About two months after transplant, alpha-beta T cells reportedly came from several hundred expanded graft clones.

In regard to this clonotype: Its target is unknown.

The CDR3 runs 15 residues. Germline loops: CDR1 MNHEY, CDR2 SMNVEV (reference sequence). Trimming cost V 0 bases and J 5 bases, with 13 bases left between them. It was with unique molecular identifiers that the TCRbeta library was prepared. TCRdb passed the PCR reads through MiXCR, listing each CDR3 protein once. The table shows around 440,000 distinct CDR3 sequences, with around 15% occurring only once. The rearrangement links TRBV27 to TRBJ1-1, with TRBD1 as a possible D gene (5 bases). This sequence was found in a boy under two years old who had a stem cell transplant for Wiskott-Aldrich syndrome, so the T cells may come from the graft donor. The specimen was PBMCs, mostly from graft donor cells, collected 360 days after TCRalphabeta/CD19-depleted stem cell transplant. The CDR3 spells CASSLSGWGLTEAFF. CDR3 DNA: TGTGCCAGCAGTTTATCCGGGTGGGGACTGACTGAAGCTTTCTTT.